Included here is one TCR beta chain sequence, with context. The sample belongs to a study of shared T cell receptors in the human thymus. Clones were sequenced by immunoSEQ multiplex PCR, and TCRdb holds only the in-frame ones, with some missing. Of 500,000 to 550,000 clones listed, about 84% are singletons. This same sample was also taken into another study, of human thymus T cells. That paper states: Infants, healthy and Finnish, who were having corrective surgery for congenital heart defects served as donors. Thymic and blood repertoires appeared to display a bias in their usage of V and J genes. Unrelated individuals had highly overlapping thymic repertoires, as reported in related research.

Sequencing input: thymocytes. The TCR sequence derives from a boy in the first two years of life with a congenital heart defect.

The chain's CDR3 is CAISERGTSSYEQYF. The CDR3 DNA sequence: TGTGCCATCAGTGAGAGGGGGACTAGCTCCTACGAGCAGTACTTC. This rearrangement joins TRBV10-3 to TRBJ2-7, with TRBD2 matching 8 bases. This CDR3 region has 15 residues. Per the germline V gene, CDR1 is ENHRY and CDR2 is SYGVKD. V was clipped by 2 bases and J by 0 bases; unmatched bases: 3.